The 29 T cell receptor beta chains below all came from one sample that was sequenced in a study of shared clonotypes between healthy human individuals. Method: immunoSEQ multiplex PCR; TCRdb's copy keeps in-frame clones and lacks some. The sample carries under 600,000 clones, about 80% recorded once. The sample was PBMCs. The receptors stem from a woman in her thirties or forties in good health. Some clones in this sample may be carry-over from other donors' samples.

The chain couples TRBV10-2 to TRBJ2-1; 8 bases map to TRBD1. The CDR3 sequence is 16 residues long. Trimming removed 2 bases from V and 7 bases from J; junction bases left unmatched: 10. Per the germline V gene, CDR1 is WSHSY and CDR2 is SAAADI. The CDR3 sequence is CASSEPWTGFRNEQFF. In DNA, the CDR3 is TGCGCCAGCAGTGAGCCGTGGACAGGGTTTCGGAATGAGCAGTTCTTC.

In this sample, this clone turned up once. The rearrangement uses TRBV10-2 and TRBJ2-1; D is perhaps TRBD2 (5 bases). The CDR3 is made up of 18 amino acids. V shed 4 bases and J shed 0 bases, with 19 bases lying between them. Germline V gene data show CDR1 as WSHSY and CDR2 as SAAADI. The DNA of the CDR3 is TGCGCCAGCAGTGGAGGTGACTACCCGAGTAGCTCCTACAATGAGCAGTTCTTC. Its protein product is CASSGGDYPSSSYNEQFF.

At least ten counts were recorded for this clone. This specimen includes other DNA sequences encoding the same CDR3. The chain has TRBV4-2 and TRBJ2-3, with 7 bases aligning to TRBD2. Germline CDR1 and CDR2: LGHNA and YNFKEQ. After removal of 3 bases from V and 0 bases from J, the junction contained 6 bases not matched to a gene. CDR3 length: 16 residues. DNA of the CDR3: TGTGCCAGCAGCCAGGGGACTACCACTAGCACAGATACGCAGTATTTT. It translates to CASSQGTTTSTDTQYF.

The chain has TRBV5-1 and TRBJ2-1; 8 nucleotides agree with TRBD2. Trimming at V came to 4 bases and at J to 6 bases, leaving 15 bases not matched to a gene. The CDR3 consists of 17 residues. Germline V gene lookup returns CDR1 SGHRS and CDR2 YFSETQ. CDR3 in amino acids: CASSLDTPGLVFNEQFF. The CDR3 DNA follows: TGCGCCAGCAGCCTAGACACACCGGGACTAGTGTTCAATGAGCAGTTCTTC.

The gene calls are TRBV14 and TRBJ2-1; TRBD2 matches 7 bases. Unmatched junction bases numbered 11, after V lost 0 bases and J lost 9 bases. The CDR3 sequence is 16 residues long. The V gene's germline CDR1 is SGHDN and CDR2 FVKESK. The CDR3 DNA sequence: TGTGCCAGCAGCCAAGAGGGGGGGGTCCCCATCGGTGAGCAGTTCTTC. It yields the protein CASSQEGGVPIGEQFF.

The CDR3 DNA reads as TGCGCCAGCAGTCAATCGTATCAGACAGAGAAGAATCAGCCCCAGCATTTT. Protein: CASSQSYQTEKNQPQHF. The chain combines TRBV23-1 with TRBJ1-5, with D maybe TRBD1 (5 bases). TRBV23-1 is sorted into the ORF group, with uncertain function. The CDR3 loop spans 17 amino acids. V was pared by 0 bases and J by 4 bases, with 16 bases between.

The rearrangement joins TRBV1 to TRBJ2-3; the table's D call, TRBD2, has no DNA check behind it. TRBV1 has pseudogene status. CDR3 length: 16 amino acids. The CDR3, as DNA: TGCACCAGCAGCCAAGATGGACTAGCAGACACAGATACGCAGTATTTT. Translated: CTSSQDGLADTDTQYF.

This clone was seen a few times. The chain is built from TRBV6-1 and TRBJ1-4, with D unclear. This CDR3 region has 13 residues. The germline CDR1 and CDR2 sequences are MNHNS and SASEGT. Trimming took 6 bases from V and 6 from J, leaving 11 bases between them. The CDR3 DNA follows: TGTGCCAGCAGAGGGCCTGGGGATGAAAAACTGTTTTTT. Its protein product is CASRGPGDEKLFF.

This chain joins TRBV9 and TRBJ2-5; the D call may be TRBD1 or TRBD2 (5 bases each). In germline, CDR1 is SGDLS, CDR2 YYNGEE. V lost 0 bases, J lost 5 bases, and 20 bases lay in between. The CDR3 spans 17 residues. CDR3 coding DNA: TGTGCCAGCAGCGTAGGGAATCCGGGGACGACGCATGAGACCCAGTACTTC. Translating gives CASSVGNPGTTHETQYF.

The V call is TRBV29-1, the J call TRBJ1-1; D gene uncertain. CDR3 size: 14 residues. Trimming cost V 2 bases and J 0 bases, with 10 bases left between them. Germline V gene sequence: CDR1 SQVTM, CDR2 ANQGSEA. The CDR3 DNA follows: TGCAGCGTTGAAAACGGCAGTATGAACACTGAAGCTTTCTTT. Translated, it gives CSVENGSMNTEAFF.

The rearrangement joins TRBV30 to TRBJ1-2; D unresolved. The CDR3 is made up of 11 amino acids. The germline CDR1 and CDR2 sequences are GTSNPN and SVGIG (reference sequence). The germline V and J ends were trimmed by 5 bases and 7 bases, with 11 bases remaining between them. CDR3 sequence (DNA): TGTGCCTGGGCAAGGGTAGGTGGCTACACCTTC. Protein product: CAWARVGGYTF.

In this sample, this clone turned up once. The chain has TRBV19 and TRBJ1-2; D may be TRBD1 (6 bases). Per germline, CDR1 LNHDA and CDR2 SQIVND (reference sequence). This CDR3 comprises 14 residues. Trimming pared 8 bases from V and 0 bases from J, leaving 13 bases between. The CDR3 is CASRPRGSNYGYTF. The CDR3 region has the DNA TGTGCCAGTCGGCCAAGGGGGTCTAACTATGGCTACACCTTC.

The CDR3 region is CASSVTPPGLAGGPNTGELFF. DNA for the CDR3: TGTGCCAGCAGCGTAACTCCCCCGGGACTAGCGGGAGGGCCGAACACCGGGGAGCTGTTTTTT. This sequence joins TRBV27 and TRBJ2-2; 16 positions match TRBD2. The CDR3 has 21 residues. Germline V lookup: CDR1 MNHEY, CDR2 SMNVEV (reference sequence). V lost 6 bases and J lost 0; bases outside the gene matches: 13.

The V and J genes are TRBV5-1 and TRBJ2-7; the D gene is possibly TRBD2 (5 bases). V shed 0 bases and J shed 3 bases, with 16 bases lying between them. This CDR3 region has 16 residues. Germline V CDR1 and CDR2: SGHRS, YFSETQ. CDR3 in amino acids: CASSLGVSANFYEQYF. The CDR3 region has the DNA TGCGCCAGCAGCTTGGGTGTTAGCGCGAACTTCTACGAGCAGTACTTC.

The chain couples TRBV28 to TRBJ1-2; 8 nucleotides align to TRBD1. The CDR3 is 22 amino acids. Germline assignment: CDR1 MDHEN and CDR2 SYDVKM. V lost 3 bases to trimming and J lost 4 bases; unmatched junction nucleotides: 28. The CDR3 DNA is TGTGCCAGCAGTTTCCTAGACATGGGACCAGGGGGCGGTGGTGGTTTAACCTATGGCTACACCTTC. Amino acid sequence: CASSFLDMGPGGGGGLTYGYTF.

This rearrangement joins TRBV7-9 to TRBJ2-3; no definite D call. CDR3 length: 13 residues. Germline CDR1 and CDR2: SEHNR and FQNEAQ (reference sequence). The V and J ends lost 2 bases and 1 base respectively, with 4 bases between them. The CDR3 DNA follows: TGTGCCAGCAGCTTAACCGGCACAGATACGCAGTATTTT. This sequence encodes CASSLTGTDTQYF. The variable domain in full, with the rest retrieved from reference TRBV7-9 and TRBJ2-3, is DTGVSQNPRHKITKRGQNVTFRCDPISEHNRLYWYRQTLGQGPEFLTYFQNEAQLEKSRLLSDRFSAERPKGSFSTLEIQRTEQGDSAMYLCASSLTGTDTQYFGPGTRLTVL.

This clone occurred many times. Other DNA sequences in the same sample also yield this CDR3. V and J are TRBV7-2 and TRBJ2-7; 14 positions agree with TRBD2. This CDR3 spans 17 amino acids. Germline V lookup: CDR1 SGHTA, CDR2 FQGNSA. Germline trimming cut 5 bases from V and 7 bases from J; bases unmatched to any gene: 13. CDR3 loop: CASSLRARGLAGVEQYF. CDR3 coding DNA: TGTGCCAGCAGCCTCCGAGCTCGGGGACTAGCGGGAGTAGAGCAGTACTTC.

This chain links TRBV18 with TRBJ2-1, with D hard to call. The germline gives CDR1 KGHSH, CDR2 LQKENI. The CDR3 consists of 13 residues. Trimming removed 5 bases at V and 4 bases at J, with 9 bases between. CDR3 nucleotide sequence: TGTGCCAGCTCATCGGCGGCATACAATGAGCAGTTCTTC. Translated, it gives CASSSAAYNEQFF.

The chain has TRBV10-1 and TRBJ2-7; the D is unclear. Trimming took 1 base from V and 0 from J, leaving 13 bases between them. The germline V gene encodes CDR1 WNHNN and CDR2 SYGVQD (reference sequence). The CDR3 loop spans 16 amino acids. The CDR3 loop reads CASSEWPLLGSYEQYF. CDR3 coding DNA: TGCGCCAGCAGTGAGTGGCCCCTACTGGGCTCCTACGAGCAGTACTTC.

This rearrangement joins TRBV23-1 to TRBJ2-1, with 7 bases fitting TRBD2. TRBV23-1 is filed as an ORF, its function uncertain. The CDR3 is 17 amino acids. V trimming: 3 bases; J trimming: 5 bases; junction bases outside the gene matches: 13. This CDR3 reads CASSHSRGFGGNNEQFF. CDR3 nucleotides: TGCGCCAGCAGTCACTCCCGGGGTTTCGGGGGGAACAATGAGCAGTTCTTC.

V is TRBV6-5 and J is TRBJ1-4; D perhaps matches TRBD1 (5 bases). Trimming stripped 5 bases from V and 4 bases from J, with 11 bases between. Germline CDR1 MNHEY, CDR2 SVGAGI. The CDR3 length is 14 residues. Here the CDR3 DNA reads TGTGCCAGCAGTCCAGACAGAGTTAATGAAAAACTGTTTTTT. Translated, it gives CASSPDRVNEKLFF.

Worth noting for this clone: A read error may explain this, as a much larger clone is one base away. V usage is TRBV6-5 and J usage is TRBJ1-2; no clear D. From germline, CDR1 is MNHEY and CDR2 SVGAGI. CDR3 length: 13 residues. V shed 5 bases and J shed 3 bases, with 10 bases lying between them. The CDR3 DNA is TGTGCCAGCAGTCTAGGGAAGTACTATGGCTACACCTTC. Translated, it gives CASSLGKYYGYTF.

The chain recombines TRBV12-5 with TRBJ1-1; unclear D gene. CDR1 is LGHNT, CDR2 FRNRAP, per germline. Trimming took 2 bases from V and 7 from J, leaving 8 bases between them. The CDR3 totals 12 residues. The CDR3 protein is CASGLNWGEAFF. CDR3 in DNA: TGTGCTAGTGGTTTGAACTGGGGTGAAGCTTTCTTT. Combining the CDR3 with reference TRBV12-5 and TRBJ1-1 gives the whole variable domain DARVTQTPRHKVTEMGQEVTMRCQPILGHNTVFWYRQTMMQGLELLAYFRNRAPLDDSGMPKDRFSAEMPDATLATLKIQPSEPRDSAVYFCASGLNWGEAFFGQGTRLTVV.

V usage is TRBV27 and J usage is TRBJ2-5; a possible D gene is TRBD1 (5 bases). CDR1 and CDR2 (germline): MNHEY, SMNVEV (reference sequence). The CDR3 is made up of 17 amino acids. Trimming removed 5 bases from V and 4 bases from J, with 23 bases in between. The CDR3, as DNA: TGTGCCAGCAGTCCAATAAGGGGCACAGTTTGGCTAGAGACCCAGTACTTC. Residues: CASSPIRGTVWLETQYF.

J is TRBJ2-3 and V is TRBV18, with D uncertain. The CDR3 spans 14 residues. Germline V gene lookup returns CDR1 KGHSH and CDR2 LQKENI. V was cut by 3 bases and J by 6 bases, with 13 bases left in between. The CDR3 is CASSPQQIRDTQYF. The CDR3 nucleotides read TGTGCCAGCTCACCCCAACAAATCCGGGATACGCAGTATTTT. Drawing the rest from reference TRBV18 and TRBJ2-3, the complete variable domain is NAGVMQNPRHLVRRRGQEARLRCSPMKGHSHVYWYRQLPEEGLKFMVYLQKENIIDESGMPKERFSAEFPKEGPSILRIQQVVRGDSAAYFCASSPQQIRDTQYFGPGTRLTVL.

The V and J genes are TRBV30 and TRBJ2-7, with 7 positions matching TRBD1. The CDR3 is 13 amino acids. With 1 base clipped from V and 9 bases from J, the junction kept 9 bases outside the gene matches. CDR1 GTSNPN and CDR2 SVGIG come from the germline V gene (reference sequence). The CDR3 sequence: CAWSDQGEGVQYF. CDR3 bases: TGTGCCTGGAGTGATCAGGGGGAAGGGGTGCAGTACTTC.

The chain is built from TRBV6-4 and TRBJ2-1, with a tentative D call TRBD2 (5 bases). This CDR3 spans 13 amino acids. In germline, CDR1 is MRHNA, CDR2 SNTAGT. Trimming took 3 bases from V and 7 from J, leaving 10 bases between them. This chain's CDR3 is CASSEREMNEQFF. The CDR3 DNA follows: TGTGCCAGCAGTGAGAGGGAGATGAATGAGCAGTTCTTC.

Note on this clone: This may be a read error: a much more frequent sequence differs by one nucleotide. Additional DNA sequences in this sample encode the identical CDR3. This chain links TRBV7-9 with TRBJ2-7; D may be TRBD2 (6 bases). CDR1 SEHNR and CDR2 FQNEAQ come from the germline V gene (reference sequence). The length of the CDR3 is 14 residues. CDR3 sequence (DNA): TGTGCCAGCACCACTGGGGGGAAATCCTACGAGCAATACTTC. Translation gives CASTTGGKSYEQYF.

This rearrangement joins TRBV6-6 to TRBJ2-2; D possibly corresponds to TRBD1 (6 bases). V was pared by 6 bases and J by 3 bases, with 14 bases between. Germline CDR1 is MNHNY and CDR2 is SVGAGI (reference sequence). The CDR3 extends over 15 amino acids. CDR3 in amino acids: CASRDTGLDTGELFF. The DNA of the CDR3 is TGTGCCAGCAGAGATACAGGGTTGGACACCGGGGAGCTGTTTTTT.